What follows are 21 T cell receptor beta chains derived from one specimen sequenced in a study of blood T cell repertoires in COVID-19. The assay was immunoSEQ multiplex PCR, and TCRdb's table has in-frame clones only and misses some. The sample yields fewer than 350,000 clones, around 88% seen once. Sequenced material: PBMCs or T cells enriched from blood (not recorded which). The receptor set was obtained from a middle-aged woman who had recovered from COVID-19.

The rearrangement joins TRBV6-5 to TRBJ2-1; 8 bases are shared with TRBD2. V was clipped by 7 bases and J by 0 bases; unmatched bases: 5. CDR3 size: 15 residues. The germline gives CDR1 MNHEY, CDR2 SVGAGI. This CDR3 reads CASTKSGSSYNEQFF. CDR3 DNA: TGTGCCAGCACTAAAAGCGGGAGCTCCTACAATGAGCAGTTCTTC.

This clone was seen a single time. V is TRBV5-4 and J is TRBJ1-3; 7 positions agree with TRBD1. This CDR3 region has 14 residues. The germline V gene has CDR1 SGHNT and CDR2 YYREEE (reference sequence). The ends lost 3 bases at V and 6 bases at J; junction bases unmatched: 6. Here the CDR3 reads CASSSDRVANTIYF. The CDR3 DNA is TGTGCCAGCAGCTCCGACAGGGTGGCAAACACCATATATTTT.

This chain connects TRBV7-9 to TRBJ2-7; 12 bases line up with TRBD1. CDR1 is SEHNR, CDR2 FQNEAQ, per germline (reference sequence). Trimming at V came to 3 bases and at J to 7 bases, leaving 4 bases not matched to a gene. This CDR3 has 14 residues. The CDR3 nucleotides read TGTGCCAGCAGCTTGGGGACAGGGGGCGAGGAGCAGTACTTC. Its translation is CASSLGTGGEEQYF.

CDR3 sequence (DNA): TGCGCCAGCAGCCAAAGCCCTAGCGGGACCTACGAGCAGTACTTC. Translation gives CASSQSPSGTYEQYF. The rearrangement joins TRBV4-3 to TRBJ2-7; 9 nucleotides agree with TRBD2. The CDR3 sequence is 15 residues long. Looked up from germline, CDR1 is LGHNA and CDR2 is YSLEER. V lost 2 bases and J lost 2; bases outside the gene matches: 4.

The rearrangement joins TRBV6-5 to TRBJ2-2, with 7 positions matching TRBD1. Germline-derived CDR1 and CDR2 are MNHEY and SVGAGI. This CDR3 has 15 residues. After removal of 2 bases from V and 4 bases from J, the junction contained 4 bases not matched to a gene. CDR3 sequence: CASSYGRGSTGELFF. As DNA, the CDR3 is TGTGCCAGCAGTTACGGCAGGGGGAGCACCGGGGAGCTGTTTTTT.

This sequence joins TRBV6-5 and TRBJ1-2, with a possible D match to TRBD1 (5 bases). The germline gives CDR1 MNHEY, CDR2 SVGAGI. Trimming removed 6 bases at V and 4 bases at J, with 12 bases between. This CDR3 has 13 amino acids. The CDR3 protein is CASSLQTAYGYTF. The CDR3, as DNA: TGTGCCAGCAGCCTACAGACAGCCTATGGCTACACCTTC.

The rearrangement links TRBV28 to TRBJ1-2; no firm D call. Germline V gives CDR1 MDHEN, CDR2 SYDVKM. Trimming removed 6 bases at V and 7 bases at J, with 15 bases between. The CDR3 length is 13 residues. CDR3 in amino acids: CASRLIPGGGYTF. The CDR3 nucleotides read TGTGCCAGCAGACTAATACCGGGAGGTGGCTACACCTTC.

The V and J genes are TRBV10-3 and TRBJ2-7; 8 bases map to TRBD1. This CDR3 spans 15 amino acids. Looked up from germline, CDR1 is ENHRY and CDR2 is SYGVKD. V was pared by 3 bases and J by 5 bases, with 9 bases of the junction left unmatched. This CDR3 is CAISDPNDRGNEQYF. CDR3 sequence (DNA): TGTGCCATCAGTGACCCAAATGACAGGGGAAACGAGCAGTACTTC.

The chain carries TRBV7-8 and TRBJ1-5; no clear D gene. V gave up 4 bases and J gave up 2 bases, with 21 bases separating them. Germline assignment: CDR1 SGHVS and CDR2 FQNEAQ. The CDR3 has 18 residues. This chain's CDR3 is CASSSTPPGGEGNQPQHF. The CDR3 DNA sequence: TGTGCCAGCAGCTCAACGCCCCCCGGAGGCGAGGGCAATCAGCCCCAGCATTTT.

The genes are TRBV11-2 and TRBJ2-6; 10 positions agree with TRBD1. The ends lost 5 bases at V and 0 bases at J; junction bases unmatched: 10. Germline V gene sequence: CDR1 SGHAT, CDR2 FQNNGV. This CDR3 spans 19 amino acids. CDR3 loop: CASSPRRTGGNSGANVLTF. The DNA for the CDR3 is TGTGCCAGCAGCCCCCGTCGGACAGGGGGAAACTCTGGGGCCAACGTCCTGACTTTC.

The chain is built from TRBV11-2 and TRBJ2-2; D uncertain. The CDR3 is 13 amino acids. V was cut by 5 bases and J by 1 base, with 5 bases left in between. Per germline, CDR1 SGHAT and CDR2 FQNNGV. CDR3: CASSLLNTGELFF. The DNA of the CDR3 is TGTGCCAGCAGCCTCTTGAACACCGGGGAGCTGTTTTTT. Filled out from reference TRBV11-2 and TRBJ2-2, the complete variable domain reads EAGVAQSPRYKIIEKRQSVAFWCNPISGHATLYWYQQILGQGPKLLIQFQNNGVVDDSQLPKDRFSAERLKGVDSTLKIQPAKLEDSAVYLCASSLLNTGELFFGEGSRLTVL.

This clone was seen once. The chain uses TRBV10-2 and TRBJ1-1, with 9 bases aligning to TRBD1. CDR1 and CDR2 from the germline V gene are WSHSY and SAAADI. The CDR3 runs to 15 residues. With 3 bases clipped from V and 6 bases from J, the junction kept 8 bases outside the gene matches. The CDR3 sequence is CASSEQGTGKPEAFF. The CDR3 DNA is TGCGCCAGCAGTGAACAGGGGACAGGGAAACCTGAAGCTTTCTTT.

The V call is TRBV7-9, the J call TRBJ1-4; TRBD1 might be the D (6 bases). This CDR3 has 15 residues. Germline CDR1 and CDR2: SEHNR and FQNEAQ (reference sequence). The germline V and J ends were trimmed by 5 bases and 2 bases, with 12 bases remaining between them. The CDR3 spells CASSLQGSTNEKLFF. In DNA, the CDR3 is TGTGCCAGCAGCCTTCAGGGGTCGACTAATGAAAAACTGTTTTTT.

This clone was seen more than once but under ten times. V is TRBV28 and J is TRBJ1-3; no firm D call. V was cut by 2 bases and J by 0 bases, with 8 bases left in between. The V gene's germline CDR1 is MDHEN and CDR2 SYDVKM. The CDR3 is made up of 15 amino acids. This chain's CDR3 is CASSLNIHSGNTIYF. The CDR3 DNA reads TGTGCCAGCAGTTTAAACATTCACTCTGGAAACACCATATATTTT.

The genes are TRBV2 and TRBJ1-5; D call uncertain. The CDR3 spans 14 residues. From germline, CDR1 is SNHLY and CDR2 FYNNEI. V lost 4 bases, J lost 0 bases, and 7 bases lay in between. CDR3 protein: CASSGQISNQPQHF. CDR3 nucleotide sequence: TGTGCCAGCAGTGGACAAATTAGCAATCAGCCCCAGCATTTT.

V is TRBV27 and J is TRBJ2-7; 10 nucleotides match TRBD2. The J segment lost 5 bases and the V segment lost 2 bases, leaving 9 bases of the junction unmatched. Germline V lookup: CDR1 MNHEY, CDR2 SMNVEV (reference sequence). This CDR3 has 16 amino acids. This chain's CDR3 is CASSLRASGSGNEQYF. CDR3 nucleotide sequence: TGTGCCAGCAGTTTAAGGGCTAGCGGGAGCGGGAACGAGCAGTACTTC.

The chain recombines TRBV19 with TRBJ2-2, with 11 bases that match TRBD2. The J segment lost 4 bases and the V segment lost 2 bases, leaving 12 bases of the junction unmatched. Germline CDR1 and CDR2: LNHDA and SQIVND (reference sequence). There are 19 residues in the CDR3. This CDR3 reads CASSIPGLADHRVTGELFF. Here the CDR3 DNA reads TGTGCCAGTAGTATACCGGGACTAGCGGACCACCGTGTCACCGGGGAGCTGTTTTTT.

This clone has only one observation. The J gene is TRBJ2-1, the V gene TRBV7-2; 8 bases line up with TRBD2. Germline lookup yields CDR1 SGHTA and CDR2 FQGNSA. This CDR3 contains 15 residues. V gave up 3 bases and J gave up 7 bases; unmatched junction bases: 8. CDR3 region: CASSLREREYNEQFF. The CDR3 coding sequence is TGTGCCAGCAGCTTGAGAGAGCGGGAGTATAATGAGCAGTTCTTC.

This rearrangement joins TRBV7-8 to TRBJ2-1; 9 bases align to TRBD2. The germline gives CDR1 SGHVS, CDR2 FQNEAQ. V lost 0 bases to trimming and J lost 9 bases; unmatched junction nucleotides: 9. CDR3 size: 16 residues. The CDR3 DNA sequence: TGTGCCAGCAGCTTAGCGCGCGGGAGGGCCGTAGGTGAGCAGTTCTTC. Translation gives CASSLARGRAVGEQFF.

J is TRBJ2-7 and V is TRBV28, with 7 bases identical to TRBD1. This CDR3 region has 15 residues. Looked up from germline, CDR1 is MDHEN and CDR2 is SYDVKM. Germline trimming cut 0 bases from V and 4 bases from J; bases unmatched to any gene: 6. The CDR3 region is CASSLWGRGFYEQYF. In DNA form, the CDR3 reads TGTGCCAGCAGTTTATGGGGCAGGGGGTTTTACGAGCAGTACTTC.

This clone was counted a few times. The gene calls are TRBV3-1 (or the pseudogene TRBV3-2) and TRBJ2-5; 7 nucleotides match TRBD1. Germline V gives CDR1 LGHDT, CDR2 YNNKEL (reference sequence). CDR3 size: 15 residues. V gave up 2 bases and J gave up 4 bases; unmatched junction bases: 7. CDR3 DNA: TGTGCCAGCAGCCAACTCGGGACAGAAGGAGAGACCCAGTACTTC. Its protein product is CASSQLGTEGETQYF.